These 6 T cell receptor beta chains were all obtained from the same sample, sequenced in a study of T cells in Graves' hyperthyroidism and ophthalmopathy. Authors of the study amplified TCR beta CDR3 regions from RNA transcripts. The TCR CDR3 was amplified in a first-round RT-PCR using the HTBI primer set. MiXCR was run by TCRdb on the multiplex PCR reads, yielding one entry per CDR3 protein. The sample records about 590,000 distinct CDR3 sequences, 14% being singletons. Sequencing used blood. Receptors originate from a woman in her late teens or twenties with Graves' ophthalmopathy.

This chain connects TRBV10-3 to TRBJ2-3, with D perhaps matching TRBD2 (7 bases). Germline-derived CDR1 and CDR2 are ENHRY and SYGVKD. This CDR3 is built from 15 residues. The V end lost 3 bases, the J end lost 7 bases, and 17 bases lay between the germline ends. CDR3 protein: CAISDNGGPGNTQYF. The CDR3 DNA follows: TGTGCCATCAGTGATAACGGGGGGCCGGGGAATACGCAGTATTTT.

This clonotype was picked up a small number of times. The chain has TRBV7-2 and TRBJ2-6, with D possibly matching TRBD1 (5 bases). This CDR3 region has 15 residues. V gave up 5 bases and J gave up 3 bases, with 11 bases separating them. Germline CDR1 SGHTA, CDR2 FQGNSA. The CDR3 is CASSRAGLGANVLTF. Here the CDR3 DNA reads TGTGCCAGCAGCCGCGCAGGGCTTGGGGCCAACGTCCTGACTTTC.

This clonotype was recorded a few times. The DNA is left out, because the CDR3 cannot be placed on it with certainty; the CDR3 is given as TCRdb lists it. V is TRBV5-1 and J is TRBJ2-4; TRBD2, the D gene given by the table, was not confirmed from the DNA. CDR1 is SGHRS and CDR2 is YFSETQ in the germline V gene. The CDR3 is 14 amino acids long, termini counted. The chain's CDR3 is CASSQWASGSPGYF.

This clonotype was counted at least ten times. The J gene is TRBJ2-1, the V gene TRBV29-1; 8 positions agree with TRBD1. The CDR3 is made up of 14 amino acids. The germline V gene encodes CDR1 SQVTM and CDR2 ANQGSEA. V dropped 7 bases and J dropped 4; count of bases not matched to a gene: 9. Here the CDR3 reads CSGWDRLSYNEQFF. The CDR3 DNA reads TGCAGCGGATGGGACAGGCTCTCGTACAATGAGCAGTTCTTC.

This clonotype was recorded many times. The chain joins TRBV24-1 to TRBJ1-5, with D possibly matching TRBD1 (5 bases). Trimming shortened V by 3 bases and J by 1 base, and 12 bases separated the two germline ends. The CDR3 runs 16 residues. CDR1 and CDR2 (germline): KGHDR, SFDVKD. CDR3 coding DNA: TGTGCCACCAGTGATCCGCAGGGAGACAGCAATCAGCCCCAGCATTTT. The encoded protein is CATSDPQGDSNQPQHF.

This clonotype was found many times. V usage is TRBV20-1 and J usage is TRBJ2-3; D unresolved. Trimming removed 4 bases at V and 1 base at J, with 15 bases between. This CDR3 comprises 15 residues. Germline V gene data show CDR1 as DFQATT and CDR2 as SNEGSKA (reference sequence). The CDR3 protein is CSAIAPAEGTDTQYF. The CDR3 coding sequence is TGCAGTGCTATCGCTCCCGCAGAGGGCACAGATACGCAGTATTTT.